These 10 T cell receptor beta chains share one sample of origin, sequenced in a study of T cells in Graves' hyperthyroidism and ophthalmopathy. Amplified TCR beta CDR3 regions derived from RNA transcripts. Primed by the HTBI set, a first-round RT-PCR was run on the TCR CDR3. MiXCR was run by TCRdb on the multiplex PCR reads, yielding one entry per CDR3 protein. In the table there are approximately 510,000 distinct CDR3 sequences, less than 25% of which are singletons. The sample comprised blood. Source of these receptors: a man aged 18 to 30 with Graves' hyperthyroidism.

The chain couples TRBV4-2 to TRBJ1-1, with a weak D call TRBD1 (6 bases). Deletions cut 1 base from V and 3 bases from J, with 15 bases between. CDR1 LGHNA and CDR2 YNFKEQ come from the germline V gene. The CDR3 consists of 16 residues. This CDR3 reads CASSQGNRVSHTEAFF. Here the CDR3 DNA reads TGTGCCAGCAGCCAAGGAAACAGGGTGTCTCACACTGAAGCTTTCTTT.

The table lists this clonotype with a few counts. This chain uses TRBV13 with TRBJ2-7, with 8 bases aligning to TRBD1. V lost 5 bases, J lost 4 bases, and 13 bases stayed unmatched. The CDR3 runs to 16 residues. The germline CDR1 and CDR2 sequences are PRHDT and FYEKMQ (reference sequence). CDR3: CASSAASGTGDYEQYF. The CDR3 coding sequence is TGTGCCAGCAGCGCCGCTTCCGGGACAGGAGATTACGAGCAGTACTTC.

This clonotype has more than one count but fewer than ten. The chain links TRBV11-2 to TRBJ2-7, with D possibly TRBD1 on 6 matching bases. CDR3 length equals 15 residues. V shed 4 bases and J shed 3 bases, with 16 bases lying between them. Looked up from germline, CDR1 is SGHAT and CDR2 is FQNNGV. The chain's CDR3 is CASSSLKRDIYEQYF. In DNA, the CDR3 is TGTGCCAGCAGCTCCCTTAAAAGGGACATCTACGAGCAGTACTTC.

This clonotype appeared many times. The rearrangement links TRBV6-1 to TRBJ2-5, with D unresolved. Between the trimmed V and J ends, which lost 7 bases and 9 bases, there was a span of 15 bases. CDR1 and CDR2 from the germline V gene are MNHNS and SASEGT. This CDR3 has 12 residues. CDR3 in DNA: TGTGCCAGCACGCCCTCCGCTGAGGCCCAGTACTTC. Translation: CASTPSAEAQYF.

For this clonotype: This may come from a read error, since a much larger clone is one base off. CDR3 residues: CVSGLANTGELFF. The CDR3 DNA follows: TGCGTCAGCGGCCTTGCGAACACCGGGGAGCTGTTTTTT. The chain links TRBV10-2 to TRBJ2-2, with TRBD2 as a possible D gene (5 bases). Germline assignment: CDR1 WSHSY and CDR2 SAAADI. The CDR3 loop spans 13 amino acids.

This clonotype was recorded many times. The chain recombines TRBV6-2 or TRBV6-3 with TRBJ1-2; 10 positions match TRBD1. Trimming took 6 bases from V and 6 from J; bases not matched to a gene: 10. This CDR3 comprises 15 residues. Germline assignment: CDR1 MNHEY and CDR2 SVGEGT. CDR3 amino acids: CASSNTRQGADGYTF. CDR3 DNA: TGTGCCAGCAGCAATACCAGACAGGGGGCCGATGGCTACACCTTC.

This clonotype was found many times. This chain joins TRBV15 and TRBJ2-2; 7 bases match TRBD1. This CDR3 is 19 amino acids long. CDR1 LNHNV and CDR2 YYDKDF come from the germline V gene (reference sequence). J gave up 5 bases and V 0 bases, and 15 bases lay outside the gene matches. CDR3 residues: CATSRDQGFRAGGTGELFF. The DNA for the CDR3 is TGTGCCACCAGCAGAGATCAAGGTTTTAGAGCAGGGGGAACCGGGGAGCTGTTTTTT.

This clonotype has at least ten counts. The chain couples TRBV6-2 or TRBV6-3 to TRBJ1-1; perhaps TRBD1 as D (6 bases). Trimming removed 4 bases from V and 4 bases from J, with 28 bases in between. The germline gives CDR1 MNHEY, CDR2 SVGEGT. There are 19 residues in the CDR3. The CDR3 spells CASSFSTLGQNAGGTEAFF. CDR3 in DNA: TGTGCCAGCAGTTTCTCAACTCTCGGACAGAACGCGGGGGGCACTGAAGCTTTCTTT.

This clonotype occurred many times. The chain couples TRBV12-3 or TRBV12-4 to TRBJ1-1; D gene unclear. Between the trimmed V and J ends, which lost 0 bases and 6 bases, there was a span of 5 bases. The CDR3 extends over 12 amino acids. CDR3 loop: CASSLAESEAFF. CDR3 nucleotide sequence: TGTGCCAGCAGTTTAGCGGAATCTGAAGCTTTCTTT.

This clonotype was picked up many times. This chain uses TRBV28 with TRBJ2-7; D is perhaps TRBD1 (6 bases). This CDR3 is 14 amino acids long. The ends were cut back, 6 bases at V and 0 bases at J, with 12 bases in the middle. Germline values: CDR1 MDHEN, CDR2 SYDVKM. The CDR3 reads CASRRGGYSYEQYF. DNA for the CDR3: TGTGCCAGCAGGAGAGGGGGTTACTCCTACGAGCAGTACTTC.